A selection of T cell receptor beta chains follows, all from one sample in a study of blood T cell repertoires in COVID-19. Here immunoSEQ multiplex PCR was the method, and the copy in TCRdb shows in-frame clones only, minus some. The sample yields roughly 26,000 clones, approximately 66% seen once. Sample: peripheral blood. Receptors were obtained from a man between 60 and 70 years old with active or convalescent COVID-19. CDR3s include the opening cysteine and the closing phenylalanine or tryptophan. Fields, in order: V gene, clone size, J gene, D gene, CDR3 protein, CDR3 DNA. A D gene is named only where the DNA matches it firmly. A row's size may be missing; if present it is once, few, many or a size class.

V gene: TRBV2; clone size: few; J gene: TRBJ2-3; D gene: .; CDR3 protein: CASRESTDTQYF; CDR3 DNA: TGTGCCAGCCGGGAGAGCACAGATACGCAGTATTTT
V gene: TRBV21-1; clone size: .; J gene: TRBJ2-1; D gene: .; CDR3 protein: CASSKCGRANNEQFF; CDR3 DNA: TGTGCCAGCAGCAAATGCGGGAGGGCCAATAATGAGCAGTTCTTC
V gene: TRBV6-5; clone size: .; J gene: TRBJ1-1; D gene: .; CDR3 protein: CASRKPTANTEAFF; CDR3 DNA: TGTGCCAGCCGAAAACCGACAGCTAACACTGAAGCTTTCTTT
V gene: TRBV5-5; clone size: once; J gene: TRBJ1-4; D gene: TRBD1; CDR3 protein: CASSMTGTANEKLFF; CDR3 DNA: TGTGCCAGCAGCATGACCGGGACAGCTAATGAAAAACTGTTTTTT
V gene: TRBV19; clone size: .; J gene: TRBJ1-2; D gene: TRBD1; CDR3 protein: CASSALGGQNIYGYTF; CDR3 DNA: TGTGCCAGTAGTGCCCTAGGGGGACAGAATATCTATGGCTACACCTTC
V gene: TRBV18; clone size: once; J gene: TRBJ2-7; D gene: TRBD2; CDR3 protein: CASSPPGTSVSTSYEQYF; CDR3 DNA: TGTGCCAGCTCACCACCCGGGACTAGCGTTTCCACCTCCTACGAGCAGTACTTC
V gene: TRBV28; clone size: few; J gene: TRBJ1-1; D gene: .; CDR3 protein: CASRRDPSNTEAFF; CDR3 DNA: TGTGCCAGCAGGCGGGACCCCTCAAATACTGAAGCTTTCTTT
V gene: TRBV19; clone size: .; J gene: TRBJ1-1; D gene: .; CDR3 protein: CASSDWEGSGNTEAFF; CDR3 DNA: TGTGCCAGTAGTGATTGGGAGGGTTCGGGAAACACTGAAGCTTTCTTT
V gene: TRBV18; clone size: .; J gene: TRBJ1-2; D gene: .; CDR3 protein: CASSPAGARPYGYTF; CDR3 DNA: TGTGCCAGCTCACCGGCAGGGGCCCGGCCCTATGGCTACACCTTC
V gene: TRBV29-1; clone size: .; J gene: TRBJ1-2; D gene: TRBD1; CDR3 protein: CSVEDRQGVSGYTF; CDR3 DNA: TGCAGCGTTGAAGATCGGCAGGGGGTGAGTGGCTACACCTTC
V gene: TRBV7-2; clone size: .; J gene: TRBJ1-1; D gene: .; CDR3 protein: CASSPWAGTEAFF; CDR3 DNA: TGTGCCAGCAGCCCCTGGGCGGGCACTGAAGCTTTCTTT
V gene: TRBV5-8; clone size: .; J gene: TRBJ1-4; D gene: .; CDR3 protein: CASSLLRGEKLFF; CDR3 DNA: TGTGCCAGCAGCTTACTCAGGGGAGAAAAACTGTTTTTT
V gene: TRBV4-1; clone size: .; J gene: TRBJ2-5; D gene: TRBD1; CDR3 protein: CASSQDAGRGKETQYF; CDR3 DNA: TGCGCCAGCAGCCAAGACGCGGGCAGGGGGAAAGAGACCCAGTACTTC
V gene: TRBV7-3; clone size: once; J gene: TRBJ2-2; D gene: .; CDR3 protein: CASSSSGMNTGELFF; CDR3 DNA: TGTGCCAGCAGCTCCTCAGGGATGAACACCGGGGAGCTGTTTTTT
V gene: TRBV2; clone size: .; J gene: TRBJ1-1; D gene: .; CDR3 protein: CASSAHREVLTEAFF; CDR3 DNA: TGTGCCAGCAGTGCCCACAGGGAAGTGCTCACTGAAGCTTTCTTT
V gene: TRBV5-5; clone size: .; J gene: TRBJ1-2; D gene: .; CDR3 protein: CASSSSGAINYGYTF; CDR3 DNA: TGTGCCAGCAGCTCCAGTGGGGCCATAAACTATGGCTACACCTTC
V gene: TRBV19; clone size: .; J gene: TRBJ1-5; D gene: .; CDR3 protein: CASDSNPSNQPQHF; CDR3 DNA: TGTGCCAGTGACAGTAATCCTAGCAATCAGCCCCAGCATTTT
V gene: TRBV7-9; clone size: .; J gene: TRBJ1-3; D gene: .; CDR3 protein: CASLRIGGVGNTIYF; CDR3 DNA: TGTGCCAGTCTAAGGATTGGAGGGGTTGGAAACACCATATATTTT
V gene: TRBV29-1; clone size: .; J gene: TRBJ2-3; D gene: .; CDR3 protein: CSGHLGGGIDTQYF; CDR3 DNA: TGCAGCGGCCATTTGGGGGGAGGAATAGATACGCAGTATTTT
V gene: TRBV7-8; clone size: .; J gene: TRBJ2-7; D gene: .; CDR3 protein: CASSLLGGSYEQYF; CDR3 DNA: TGTGCCAGCAGCCTTCTCGGGGGTTCCTACGAGCAGTACTTC
V gene: TRBV5-6; clone size: .; J gene: TRBJ1-2; D gene: TRBD1; CDR3 protein: CASSLGPGQDYGYTF; CDR3 DNA: TGTGCCAGCAGCTTGGGACCGGGACAGGACTATGGCTACACCTTC
V gene: TRBV5-4; clone size: .; J gene: TRBJ1-2; D gene: .; CDR3 protein: CASSLEGPYGYTF; CDR3 DNA: TGTGCCAGCAGCTTGGAGGGGCCCTATGGCTACACCTTC
V gene: TRBV7-3; clone size: .; J gene: TRBJ2-7; D gene: TRBD2; CDR3 protein: CASRNPSGDSSYEQYF; CDR3 DNA: TGTGCCAGCCGAAACCCTAGCGGGGACAGCTCCTACGAGCAGTACTTC
V gene: TRBV14; clone size: .; J gene: TRBJ1-2; D gene: TRBD1; CDR3 protein: CASSQMGQEILGYTF; CDR3 DNA: TGTGCCAGCAGCCAAATGGGACAGGAAATACTTGGCTACACCTTC